The 14 T cell receptor beta chains presented below share a single source sample, sequenced in a study of breast tumors, draining lymph nodes, adjacent tissues. Breast cancer patients provided tissue from their axillary draining lymph nodes. TCRdb passed the multiplex PCR reads through MiXCR, listing each CDR3 protein once. The sample holds about 130,000 distinct CDR3 sequences, about a fifth seen once. Sequencing used axillary lymph node tissue. The source is a female donor with breast cancer. Some clones in this sample may be carry-over from other donors' samples.

Details on this clonotype: The CDR3 carries no conserved terminal phenylalanine or tryptophan, so it likely arises from a read error. This chain connects TRBV7-2 to TRBJ2-7; 9 positions agree with TRBD1. The V and J ends lost 3 bases and 4 bases, in that order; junction bases with no gene match: 4. Per germline, CDR1 SGHTA and CDR2 FQGNSA. The CDR3 runs to 14 residues. The chain's CDR3 is CTSSLGQGGYEQYL. For the CDR3, the DNA is TGTACCAGCAGCTTGGGACAGGGAGGTTACGAGCAGTACCTC.

Concerning this clonotype itself: A much larger clone is a single base away; this may be a read error. The chain employs TRBV12-3 or TRBV12-4 and TRBJ2-3; D ambiguous. Trimming took 8 bases from V and 0 from J, leaving 9 bases between them. The CDR3 extends over 13 amino acids. The CDR3 loop is CASYRRSTDTQYF. CDR3 in DNA: TGTGCCAGCTATAGGCGGAGCACAGATACGCAGTATTTT.

This clonotype was observed many times. This chain joins TRBV19 and TRBJ2-1; either TRBD1 or TRBD2 may supply D (6 bases each). Germline lookup yields CDR1 LNHDA and CDR2 SQIVND (reference sequence). The CDR3 contains 15 residues. The V end lost 7 bases, the J end lost 3 bases, and 16 bases lay between the germline ends. The CDR3 nucleotides are TGTGCCAGTACCCGAGGGGGGCTGGGCTACAATGAGCAGTTCTTC. It encodes CASTRGGLGYNEQFF.

In this sample, this clonotype turned up a few times. The chain joins TRBV6-2 or TRBV6-3 to TRBJ2-3; the D gene is possibly TRBD2 (6 bases). Germline V gene lookup returns CDR1 MNHEY and CDR2 SVGEGT. Deletions cut 0 bases from V and 3 bases from J, with 13 bases between. This CDR3 is built from 16 residues. CDR3 sequence reads: CASSYSAGLLTDTQYF. In nucleotides, the CDR3 is TGTGCCAGCAGTTACTCGGCGGGATTACTGACAGATACGCAGTATTTT.

The table lists this clonotype with many counts. The chain is built from TRBV14 and TRBJ1-2; no firm D call. V lost 1 base, J lost 1 base, and 4 bases lay in between. Germline values: CDR1 SGHDN, CDR2 FVKESK. CDR3 length equals 13 residues. The CDR3 DNA follows: TGTGCCAGCAGCCAAGGATATAACTATGGCTACACCTTC. Translating gives CASSQGYNYGYTF.

This clonotype was seen at least ten times. The V and J genes are TRBV3-1 and TRBJ2-7; D is ambiguous. The V end was cut by 4 bases, the J end by 6 bases, with 10 bases between. Germline lookup yields CDR1 LGHDT and CDR2 YNNKEL (reference sequence). There are 12 residues in the CDR3. The CDR3 DNA sequence: TGTGCCAGCAGCCTCGGACCAGGCGAGCAGTACTTC. Protein product: CASSLGPGEQYF.

This clonotype was picked up many times. The chain carries TRBV5-1 and TRBJ2-1, with TRBD2 matching 9 bases. Germline V lookup: CDR1 SGHRS, CDR2 YFSETQ. The CDR3 covers 13 residues. With 4 bases clipped from V and 7 bases from J, the junction kept 3 bases outside the gene matches. This chain's CDR3 is CASSALAGNEQFF. The CDR3 region has the DNA TGCGCCAGCAGCGCTCTAGCGGGAAATGAGCAGTTCTTC.

This chain uses TRBV28 with TRBJ2-1; TRBD2 matches at 8 bases. Trimming cost V 4 bases and J 2 bases; bases outside gene matches: 13. This CDR3 has 18 residues. Germline assignment: CDR1 MDHEN and CDR2 SYDVKM. The CDR3 loop reads CASSSNGALRGAYNEQFF. DNA for the CDR3: TGTGCCAGCAGTTCCAACGGGGCTTTGCGGGGGGCCTACAATGAGCAGTTCTTC.

This clonotype was seen at least ten times. J is TRBJ1-3 and V is TRBV12-5; D may be TRBD1 (6 bases). Germline loops: CDR1 LGHNT, CDR2 FRNRAP. The CDR3 length is 17 residues. With 1 base removed from V and 1 base from J, the gap between germline ends came to 14 bases. This chain's CDR3 is CASGLDPDSRSGNTIYF. The CDR3 DNA reads TGTGCTAGTGGTTTGGACCCGGACAGCAGATCTGGAAACACCATATATTTT.

This clonotype showed up just a few times. The V call is TRBV18, the J call TRBJ2-3, with 10 bases lining up with TRBD2. V was pared by 3 bases and J by 5 bases, with 11 bases of the junction left unmatched. CDR3 length equals 17 residues. The germline V gene encodes CDR1 KGHSH and CDR2 LQKENI. This CDR3 is CASSPTLLAGDGDTQYF. The CDR3 nucleotides read TGTGCCAGCTCACCTACCCTTCTAGCGGGAGATGGAGATACGCAGTATTTT.

This clonotype was detected many times. V gene TRBV7-9 combines with J gene TRBJ2-2; perhaps TRBD1 as D (5 bases). CDR1 is SEHNR, CDR2 FQNEAQ, per germline (reference sequence). V was cut by 5 bases and J by 3 bases, with 16 bases left in between. The CDR3 extends over 16 amino acids. CDR3 in DNA: TGTGCCAGCAGCCCATATAGTTTACAGGACACCGGGGAGCTGTTTTTT. Translation gives CASSPYSLQDTGELFF.

This clonotype was seen at least ten times. This chain connects TRBV4-1 to TRBJ2-7, with D possibly being TRBD1 (7 bases). The CDR3 totals 16 residues. The V gene's germline CDR1 is MGHRA and CDR2 YSYEKL. The V end was cut by 1 base, the J end by 3 bases, with 16 bases between. CDR3 DNA sequence: TGCGCCAGCAGCCAAGGAGGGGCAGGGGGACTCTACGAGCAGTACTTC. This codes for CASSQGGAGGLYEQYF.

In its sample, this clonotype was seen many times. This rearrangement joins TRBV9 to TRBJ2-3; D assignment may be TRBD1 or TRBD2 (5 bases each). The CDR3 has 15 residues. Trimming removed 4 bases from V and 0 bases from J, with 12 bases in between. The germline CDR1 and CDR2 sequences are SGDLS and YYNGEE. The CDR3 coding sequence is TGTGCCAGCAGCATATACGGGGACAGCACAGATACGCAGTATTTT. As protein: CASSIYGDSTDTQYF.

Ten or more counts support this clonotype. The CDR3, as DNA: TGTGCCAGCAGCTGGGCTAGCGGGAGGATCTACAATGAGCAGTTCTTC. It specifies CASSWASGRIYNEQFF. V usage is TRBV11-2 and J usage is TRBJ2-1; TRBD2 aligns across 11 bases. V shed 4 bases and J 3 bases; nucleotides not matched to a gene: 5. This CDR3 has 16 residues. Germline lookup yields CDR1 SGHAT and CDR2 FQNNGV.